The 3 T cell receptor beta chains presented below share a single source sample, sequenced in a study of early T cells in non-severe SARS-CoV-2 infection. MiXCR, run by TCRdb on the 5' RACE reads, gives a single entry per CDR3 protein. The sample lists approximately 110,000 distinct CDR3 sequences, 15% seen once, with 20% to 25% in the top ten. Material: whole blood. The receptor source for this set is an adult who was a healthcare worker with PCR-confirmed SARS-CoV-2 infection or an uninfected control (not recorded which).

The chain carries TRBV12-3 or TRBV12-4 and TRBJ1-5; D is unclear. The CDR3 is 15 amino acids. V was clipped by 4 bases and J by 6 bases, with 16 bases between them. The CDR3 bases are TGTGCCAGCAGTTCTGGCAGGTGGGAGAGTCAGCCCCAGCATTTT. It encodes CASSSGRWESQPQHF.

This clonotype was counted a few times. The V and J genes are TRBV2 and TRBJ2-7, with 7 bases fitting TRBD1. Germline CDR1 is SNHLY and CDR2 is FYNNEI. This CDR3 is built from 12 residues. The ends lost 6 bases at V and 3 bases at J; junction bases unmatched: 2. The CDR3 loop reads CASRGQSYEQYF. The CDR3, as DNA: TGTGCCAGCAGGGGACAGAGCTACGAGCAGTACTTC. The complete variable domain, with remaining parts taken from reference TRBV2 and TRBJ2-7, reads EPEVTQTPSHQVTQMGQEVILRCVPISNHLYFYWYRQILGQKVEFLVSFYNNEISEKSEIFDDQFSVERPDGSNFTLKIRSTKLEDSAMYFCASRGQSYEQYFGPGTRLTVT.

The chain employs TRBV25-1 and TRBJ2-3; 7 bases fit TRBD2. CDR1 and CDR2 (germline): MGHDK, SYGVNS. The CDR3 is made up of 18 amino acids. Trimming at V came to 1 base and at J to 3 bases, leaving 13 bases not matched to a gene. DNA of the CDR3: TGTGCCAGCAGTGAATGGATACCTGGGAAGGGAGGGACAGATACGCAGTATTTT. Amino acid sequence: CASSEWIPGKGGTDTQYF.